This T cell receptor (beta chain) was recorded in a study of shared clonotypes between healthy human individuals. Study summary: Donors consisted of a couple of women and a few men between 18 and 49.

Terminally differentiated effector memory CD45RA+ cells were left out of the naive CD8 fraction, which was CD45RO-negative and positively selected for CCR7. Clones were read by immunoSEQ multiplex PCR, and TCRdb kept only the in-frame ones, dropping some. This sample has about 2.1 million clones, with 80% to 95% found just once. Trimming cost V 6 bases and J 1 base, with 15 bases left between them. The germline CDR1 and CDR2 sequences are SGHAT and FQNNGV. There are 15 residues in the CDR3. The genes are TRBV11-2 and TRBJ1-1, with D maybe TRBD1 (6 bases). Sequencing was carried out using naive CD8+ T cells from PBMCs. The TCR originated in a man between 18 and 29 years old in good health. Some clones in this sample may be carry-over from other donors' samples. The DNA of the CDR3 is TGTGCCAGCAGTTATCTGACAGGCGGGAACACTGAAGCTTTCTTT. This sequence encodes CASSYLTGGNTEAFF. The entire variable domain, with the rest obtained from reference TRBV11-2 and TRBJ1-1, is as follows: EAGVAQSPRYKIIEKRQSVAFWCNPISGHATLYWYQQILGQGPKLLIQFQNNGVVDDSQLPKDRFSAERLKGVDSTLKIQPAKLEDSAVYLCASSYLTGGNTEAFFGQGTRLTVV.